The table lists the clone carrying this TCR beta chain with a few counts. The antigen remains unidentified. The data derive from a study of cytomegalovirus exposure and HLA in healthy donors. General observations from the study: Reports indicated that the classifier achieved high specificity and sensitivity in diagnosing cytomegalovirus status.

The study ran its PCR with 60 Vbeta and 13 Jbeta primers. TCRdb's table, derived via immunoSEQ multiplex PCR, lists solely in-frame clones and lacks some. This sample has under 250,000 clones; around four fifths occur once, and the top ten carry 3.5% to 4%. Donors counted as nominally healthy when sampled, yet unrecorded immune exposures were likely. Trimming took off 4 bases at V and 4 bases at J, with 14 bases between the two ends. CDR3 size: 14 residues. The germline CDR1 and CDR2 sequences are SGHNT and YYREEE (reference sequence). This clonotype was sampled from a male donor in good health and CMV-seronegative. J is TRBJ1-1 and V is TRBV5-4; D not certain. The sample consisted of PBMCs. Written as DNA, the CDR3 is TGTGCCAGCAGCCGGGAAGGAGGTAGCACTGAAGCTTTCTTT. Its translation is CASSREGGSTEAFF.